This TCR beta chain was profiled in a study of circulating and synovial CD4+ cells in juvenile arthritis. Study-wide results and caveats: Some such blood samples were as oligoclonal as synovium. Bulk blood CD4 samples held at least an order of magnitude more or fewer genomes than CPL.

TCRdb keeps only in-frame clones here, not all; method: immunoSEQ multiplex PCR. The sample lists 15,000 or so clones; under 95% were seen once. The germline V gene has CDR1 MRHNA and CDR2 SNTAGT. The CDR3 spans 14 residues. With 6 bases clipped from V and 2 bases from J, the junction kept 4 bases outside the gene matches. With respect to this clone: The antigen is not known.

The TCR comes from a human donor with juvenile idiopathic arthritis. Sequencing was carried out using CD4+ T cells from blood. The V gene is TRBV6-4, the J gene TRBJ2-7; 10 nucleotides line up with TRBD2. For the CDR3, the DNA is TGTGCCAGCAGCCCTAGCGGGGGCACCTACGAGCAGTACTTC. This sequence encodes CASSPSGGTYEQYF.